Detailed here is one TCR beta chain. Its target is unknown. The sample is drawn from a study of cytomegalovirus exposure and HLA in healthy donors. On the study more broadly: Prior work identified 95 million to 120 million unique TCR beta sequences in approximately 180 million T cells. Early released data had 65 million to 100 million unique TCRs, all coming from HLA-typed donors. Study-level results: Despite most TCR sequences being rare, some public TCRs occurred in many donors.

13 Jbeta primers and 60 Vbeta primers were used for the PCR. Some clones are missing from TCRdb's copy, which holds only in-frame ones; the method was immunoSEQ multiplex PCR. The table records some 130,000 clones, roughly 77% of them present only once. This donor's file did not include a recorded CMV serostatus. Germline V gives CDR1 MGHRA, CDR2 YSYEKL. V trimming: 5 bases; J trimming: 7 bases; junction bases outside the gene matches: 17. The CDR3 extends over 17 amino acids. Sequencing used PBMCs. The rearrangement joins TRBV4-1 to TRBJ2-1; TRBD2 matches at 7 bases. The sequence was obtained from a man in his thirties or forties in good health. For the CDR3, the DNA is TGCGCCAGCAGCACCTGGGAGGGACCACTCCAGAGGAATGAGCAGTTCTTC. Its translation: CASSTWEGPLQRNEQFF.